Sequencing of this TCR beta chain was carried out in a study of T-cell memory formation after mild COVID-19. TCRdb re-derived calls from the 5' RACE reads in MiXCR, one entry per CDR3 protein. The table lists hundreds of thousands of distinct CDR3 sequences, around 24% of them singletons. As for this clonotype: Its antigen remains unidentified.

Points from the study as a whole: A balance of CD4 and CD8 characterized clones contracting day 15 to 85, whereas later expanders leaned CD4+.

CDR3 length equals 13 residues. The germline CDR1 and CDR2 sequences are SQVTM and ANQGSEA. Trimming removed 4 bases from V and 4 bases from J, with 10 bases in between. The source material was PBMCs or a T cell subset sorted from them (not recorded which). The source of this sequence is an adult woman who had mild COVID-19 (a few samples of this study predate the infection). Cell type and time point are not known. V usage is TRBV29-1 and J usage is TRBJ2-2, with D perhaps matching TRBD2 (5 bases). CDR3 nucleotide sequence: TGCAGCGTTGCGGCGGGCATCACCGGGGAGCTGTTTTTT. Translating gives CSVAAGITGELFF.